Described below is a single T cell receptor (beta chain) sequence and its context. The entry originates in a study of response to subunit inactivated influenza vaccine. One entry per CDR3 protein, called by TCRdb with MiXCR from the RT-PCR reads. The profile covers more than 500,000 distinct CDR3 sequences, with approximately 10% appearing a single time and 9.5% to 11% taken by the ten largest. This CDR3 comprises 17 residues. Germline CDR1 SGDLS, CDR2 YYNGEE. Trimming took 4 bases from V and 0 from J; bases not matched to a gene: 8. Separately, the same data were catalogued under a study of T cells expressing NK-cell markers. From that paper: Beta-chain TCR cDNA was generated via 5'RACE template switching with UMIs. The authors derived TCR beta repertoires from sorted CD3+CD56+NKG2C+, CD3+CD56+NKG2C- and CD3+CD56-NKG2C+ T cells. There were seven HCMV-seropositive donors and one seronegative donor among the eight sequenced. Whether expanded NKG2C+ T cell clones were HCMV specific stayed uncertain.

The material sequenced was PBMCs from blood, taken on the day of vaccination. This chain uses TRBV9 with TRBJ2-1, with TRBD1 matching 9 bases. The receptor was derived from a man aged 45-65 years who received an inactivated influenza vaccine. The CDR3 bases are TGTGCCAGCAGCAGTCCCGGGACAGGGAGCTCCTACAATGAGCAGTTCTTC. This encodes CASSSPGTGSSYNEQFF.